Below are 22 T cell receptor beta chains sequenced from a single sample in a study of control samples from healthy donors and cancer patients. The assay was immunoSEQ multiplex PCR, and TCRdb's table has in-frame clones only and misses some. The table has some 100,000 clones, over 75% seen once. Sequencing was done on a sample of blood. Receptor source: a human donor in good health. The donor label of this sample is uncertain.

This sequence joins TRBV27 and TRBJ1-2; 8 bases align to TRBD1. The length of the CDR3 is 14 residues. V was clipped by 6 bases and J by 7 bases; unmatched bases: 10. In germline, CDR1 is MNHEY, CDR2 SMNVEV (reference sequence). Here the CDR3 DNA reads TGTGCCAGCAGCCGGGACAGGTCATGGATTGGCTACACCTTC. Its translation is CASSRDRSWIGYTF.

V and J are TRBV4-3 and TRBJ1-1; the D is unclear. The V end lost 1 base, the J end lost 0 bases, and 6 bases lay between the germline ends. Germline lookup yields CDR1 LGHNA and CDR2 YSLEER. The CDR3 runs 14 residues. DNA for the CDR3: TGCGCCAGCAGCCAAGGACACCTGAACACTGAAGCTTTCTTT. Translated: CASSQGHLNTEAFF.

The rearrangement links TRBV7-8 to TRBJ1-1; no clear D gene. Germline CDR1 is SGHVS and CDR2 is FQNEAQ. The V and J ends lost 5 bases and 6 bases respectively, with 10 bases between them. The CDR3 extends over 12 amino acids. The CDR3 region is CASSPPGAEAFF. CDR3 nucleotides: TGTGCCAGCAGCCCCCCTGGGGCTGAAGCTTTCTTT.

This sequence joins TRBV11-1 and TRBJ2-5, with TRBD1 identical over 8 bases. The trim removed 5 bases at V and 5 bases at J, leaving 10 bases unmatched. Germline V gene data show CDR1 as SGHAT and CDR2 as FQDESV (reference sequence). The CDR3 is made up of 15 amino acids. DNA of the CDR3: TGTGCCAGCAGCCCAGACCGGACAGGGTTGGAGACCCAGTACTTC. Protein sequence: CASSPDRTGLETQYF.

A single count supports this clone. V is TRBV6-2 or TRBV6-3 and J is TRBJ1-1; D is unresolved. The CDR3 runs to 16 residues. CDR1 MNHEY and CDR2 SVGEGT come from the germline V gene. V was trimmed by 1 base and J by 3 bases, leaving 15 bases between them. The chain's CDR3 is CASSYLVDGPDTEAFF. DNA of the CDR3: TGTGCCAGCAGTTACTTAGTTGACGGGCCTGACACTGAAGCTTTCTTT.

CDR3 sequence: CASSYRGADTEAFF. Here the CDR3 DNA reads TGTGCCAGCAGTTACCGGGGAGCCGACACTGAAGCTTTCTTT. The chain has TRBV6-5 and TRBJ1-1; D remains ambiguous. The CDR3 loop spans 14 amino acids. Germline values: CDR1 MNHEY, CDR2 SVGAGI. V gave up 2 bases and J gave up 3 bases, with 10 bases separating them.

This rearrangement joins TRBV9 to TRBJ1-6; no firm D call. The CDR3 is 14 residues long. The germline gives CDR1 SGDLS, CDR2 YYNGEE. Trimming took 3 bases from V and 0 from J, leaving 4 bases between them. The CDR3 DNA reads as TGTGCCAGCAGCGGGAGCTCCTATAATTCACCCCTCCACTTT. Its translation: CASSGSSYNSPLHF.

The rearrangement uses TRBV5-4 and TRBJ2-6; unclear D gene. This CDR3 contains 15 residues. Germline values: CDR1 SGHNT, CDR2 YYREEE (reference sequence). V was clipped by 4 bases and J by 1 base, with 9 bases between them. The CDR3 nucleotides read TGTGCCAGCAGCCGTAGCTATTCTGGGGCCAACGTCCTGACTTTC. Amino acids: CASSRSYSGANVLTF.

The rearrangement joins TRBV3-1 (or the pseudogene TRBV3-2) to TRBJ1-2, with 8 bases fitting TRBD1. CDR1 is LGHDT, CDR2 YNNKEL, per germline (reference sequence). The CDR3 runs to 14 residues. The J segment lost 7 bases and the V segment lost 3 bases, leaving 7 bases of the junction unmatched. The CDR3 sequence is CASSHRGLEGGYTF. The CDR3 DNA follows: TGTGCCAGCAGCCACAGGGGGCTGGAGGGTGGCTACACCTTC.

This chain uses TRBV6-5 with TRBJ2-3; TRBD2 aligns across 7 bases. From germline, CDR1 is MNHEY and CDR2 SVGAGI. V lost 9 bases to trimming and J lost 2 bases; unmatched junction nucleotides: 8. This CDR3 is 14 amino acids long. The CDR3 DNA is TGTGCCAGTACCGGGACTATCTTCACAGATACGCAGTATTTT. It yields the protein CASTGTIFTDTQYF.

The V and J genes are TRBV5-6 and TRBJ1-6; D not resolved. CDR3 length: 14 amino acids. Germline V gives CDR1 SGHDT, CDR2 YYEEEE. Between the trimmed V and J ends, which lost 3 bases and 8 bases, there was a span of 12 bases. The CDR3 protein is CASSSRDFHSPLHF. CDR3 bases: TGTGCCAGCAGCTCAAGAGATTTCCATTCACCCCTCCACTTT.

The rearrangement links TRBV7-9 to TRBJ2-3; 7 bases match TRBD2. The J segment lost 6 bases and the V segment lost 6 bases, leaving 9 bases of the junction unmatched. CDR1 is SEHNR and CDR2 is FQNEAQ in the germline V gene (reference sequence). The CDR3 runs to 14 residues. This CDR3 is CASSTGTTPDTQYF. CDR3 DNA sequence: TGTGCCAGCAGTACCGGGACTACTCCCGATACGCAGTATTTT.

The gene calls are TRBV6-4 and TRBJ1-5; weak D call: TRBD1 (5 bases). The germline V gene encodes CDR1 MRHNA and CDR2 SNTAGT. The CDR3 length is 13 residues. V was clipped by 6 bases and J by 0 bases, with 6 bases between them. CDR3: CASSRDSNQPQHF. CDR3 nucleotides: TGTGCCAGCAGCAGGGATAGCAATCAGCCCCAGCATTTT.

The chain links TRBV10-2 to TRBJ1-5; 8 bases are a match to TRBD1. Germline lookup yields CDR1 WSHSY and CDR2 SAAADI. The length of the CDR3 is 15 residues. V was clipped by 0 bases and J by 5 bases; unmatched bases: 3. CDR3 nucleotide sequence: TGCGCCAGCAGTGAGTCGGGGACAGGCTATCAGCCCCAGCATTTT. It codes for CASSESGTGYQPQHF.

V is TRBV24-1 and J is TRBJ2-7; 9 nucleotides line up with TRBD2. The length of the CDR3 is 13 residues. Germline V gene sequence: CDR1 KGHDR, CDR2 SFDVKD. Losses at the gene ends were 9 bases for V and 7 bases for J; bases not matched to a gene: 9. The chain's CDR3 is CATGAGGSWEQYF. In DNA, the CDR3 is TGTGCCACCGGAGCGGGGGGAAGTTGGGAGCAGTACTTC.

V usage is TRBV27 and J usage is TRBJ1-4, with 7 nucleotides matching TRBD1. Germline lookup yields CDR1 MNHEY and CDR2 SMNVEV (reference sequence). J was trimmed by 7 bases and V by 4 bases; bases with no gene match: 6. This CDR3 has 14 residues. As DNA, the CDR3 is TGTGCCAGCAGTTCCGGACAGGTTCGTGAAAAACTGTTTTTT. Residues: CASSSGQVREKLFF.

The chain has TRBV5-6 and TRBJ2-6; D is uncertain. V shed 3 bases and J shed 3 bases, with 7 bases lying between them. Germline CDR1 is SGHDT and CDR2 is YYEEEE. The CDR3 sequence is 14 residues long. For the CDR3, the DNA is TGTGCCAGCAGCTACAGTGGTGGGGCCAACGTCCTGACTTTC. Residues: CASSYSGGANVLTF. Supplemented by reference TRBV5-6 and TRBJ2-6, the full variable domain reads DAGVTQSPTHLIKTRGQQVTLRCSPKSGHDTVSWYQQALGQGPQFIFQYYEEEERQRGNFPDRFSGHQFPNYSSELNVNALLLGDSALYLCASSYSGGANVLTFGAGSRLTVL.

Concerning this clone: This sample includes further DNA sequences coding for the same CDR3. V is TRBV4-3 and J is TRBJ1-4; TRBD1 matches 7 bases. This CDR3 is built from 13 residues. The V gene's germline CDR1 is LGHNA and CDR2 YSLEER. V lost 3 bases and J lost 10; bases outside the gene matches: 5. CDR3 loop: CASSQGRGGKLFF. CDR3 nucleotides: TGCGCCAGCAGCCAGGGCAGGGGGGGAAAACTGTTTTTT.

A remark on this clone: Other DNA sequences in this specimen translate into the identical CDR3. The chain is built from TRBV19 and TRBJ2-1; D may be TRBD1 (6 bases). The ends were cut back, 3 bases at V and 3 bases at J, with 6 bases in the middle. The CDR3 runs 13 residues. From germline, CDR1 is LNHDA and CDR2 SQIVND (reference sequence). The CDR3 DNA sequence: TGTGCCAGTAGTATCAGGGGCTACAATGAGCAGTTCTTC. Translated: CASSIRGYNEQFF. Supplemented by reference TRBV19 and TRBJ2-1, the full variable domain reads DGGITQSPKYLFRKEGQNVTLSCEQNLNHDAMYWYRQDPGQGLRLIYYSQIVNDFQKGDIAEGYSVSREKKESFPLTVTSAQKNPTAFYLCASSIRGYNEQFFGPGTRLTVL.

The genes are TRBV5-1 and TRBJ1-4, with D uncertain. Germline loops: CDR1 SGHRS, CDR2 YFSETQ. The CDR3 is made up of 11 amino acids. The germline V and J ends were trimmed by 2 bases and 8 bases, with 4 bases remaining between them. The CDR3 is CASSFGEKLFF. CDR3 sequence (DNA): TGCGCCAGCAGCTTTGGCGAAAAACTGTTTTTT.

This clone has just one count. An end of the junction does not agree with germline; a read error may underlie this. The CDR3 reads CASSLQLGGYNEQFF. The CDR3 region has the DNA TGTGCTAGCAGCTTACAGCTTGGCGGGTACAATGAGCAGTTCTTC. The chain couples TRBV7-7 to TRBJ2-1, with D perhaps TRBD2 (5 bases). This CDR3 spans 15 amino acids. Germline values: CDR1 SSHAT, CDR2 FNYEAQ (reference sequence).

The gene calls are TRBV2 and TRBJ2-2; tentatively, D is TRBD2 (7 bases). The CDR3 is 16 amino acids. The germline V gene has CDR1 SNHLY and CDR2 FYNNEI. Trimming took 4 bases from V and 2 from J, leaving 14 bases between them. CDR3 protein: CASSVDRGANTGELFF. In DNA, the CDR3 is TGTGCCAGCAGTGTGGATCGGGGGGCAAACACCGGGGAGCTGTTTTTT.